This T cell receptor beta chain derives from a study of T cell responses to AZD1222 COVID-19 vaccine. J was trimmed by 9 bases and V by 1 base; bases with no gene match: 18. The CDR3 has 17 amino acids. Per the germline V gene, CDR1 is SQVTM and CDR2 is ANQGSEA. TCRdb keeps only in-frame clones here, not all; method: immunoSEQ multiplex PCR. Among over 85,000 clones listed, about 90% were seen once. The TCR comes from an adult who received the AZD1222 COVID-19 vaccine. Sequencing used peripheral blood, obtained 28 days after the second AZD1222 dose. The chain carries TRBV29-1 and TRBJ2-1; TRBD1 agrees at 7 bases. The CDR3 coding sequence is TGCAGCGTTGAAGCATGGGGGACAGTAGGATCCCGGAGTGAGCAGTTCTTC. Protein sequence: CSVEAWGTVGSRSEQFF.